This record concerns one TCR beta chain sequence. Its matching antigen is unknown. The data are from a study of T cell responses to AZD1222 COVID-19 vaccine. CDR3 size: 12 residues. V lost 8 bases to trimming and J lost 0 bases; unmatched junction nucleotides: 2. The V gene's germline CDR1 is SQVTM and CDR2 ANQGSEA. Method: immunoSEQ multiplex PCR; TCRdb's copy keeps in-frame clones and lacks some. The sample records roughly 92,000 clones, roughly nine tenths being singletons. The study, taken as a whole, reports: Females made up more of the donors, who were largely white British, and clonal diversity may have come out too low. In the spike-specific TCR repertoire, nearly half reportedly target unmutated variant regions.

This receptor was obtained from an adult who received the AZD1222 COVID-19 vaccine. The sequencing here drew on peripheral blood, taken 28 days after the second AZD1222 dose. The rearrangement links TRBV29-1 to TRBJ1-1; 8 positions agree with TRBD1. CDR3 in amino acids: CSNRGVNTEAFF. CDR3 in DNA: TGCAGCAACAGGGGGGTGAACACTGAAGCTTTCTTT.